This T cell receptor beta chain was retrieved from a study of CD8 T cells in ankylosing spondylitis. General observations from the study: Relatively rare in peripheral blood, disease-linked clones were also CD8+.

CDR3 length: 16 amino acids. Germline V lookup: CDR1 SGHVS, CDR2 FQNEAQ. J gave up 7 bases and V 1 base, and 9 bases lay outside the gene matches. Only a few counts were recorded for this clonotype. What it binds is not known. The authors made TCR beta libraries by quantitative 5'-RACE with molecular barcodes. TCRdb used MiXCR to reprocess the 5' RACE reads, holding one entry per CDR3 protein. This table holds around 340,000 distinct CDR3 sequences, roughly 14% found once. The TCR was taken from a male donor with ankylosing spondylitis or in good health (not recorded which). Specimen: blood, either unsorted or a sorted T cell fraction (not recorded which). The chain couples TRBV7-8 to TRBJ2-1; 8 bases are a match to TRBD2. The CDR3 protein is CASSLGGGGSGNEQFF. The CDR3 region has the DNA TGTGCCAGCAGCTTAGGTGGCGGGGGGTCTGGGAATGAGCAGTTCTTC.